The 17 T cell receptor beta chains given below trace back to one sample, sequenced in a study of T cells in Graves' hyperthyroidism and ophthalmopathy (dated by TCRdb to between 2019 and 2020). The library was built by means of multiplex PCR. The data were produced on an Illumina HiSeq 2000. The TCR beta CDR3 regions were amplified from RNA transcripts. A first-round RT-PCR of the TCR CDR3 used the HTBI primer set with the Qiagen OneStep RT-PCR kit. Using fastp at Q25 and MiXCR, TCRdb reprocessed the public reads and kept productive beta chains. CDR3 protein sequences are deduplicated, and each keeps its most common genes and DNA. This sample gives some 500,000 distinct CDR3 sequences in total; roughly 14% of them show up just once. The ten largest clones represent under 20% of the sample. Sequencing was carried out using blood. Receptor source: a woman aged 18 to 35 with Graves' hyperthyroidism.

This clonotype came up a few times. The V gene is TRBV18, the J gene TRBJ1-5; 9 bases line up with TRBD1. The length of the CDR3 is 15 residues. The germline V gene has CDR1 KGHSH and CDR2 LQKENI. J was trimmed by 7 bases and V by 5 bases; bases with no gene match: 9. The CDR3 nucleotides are TGTGCCAGCTCAAAATACCGGGACAGGGAACAGCCCCAGCATTTT. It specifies CASSKYRDREQPQHF.

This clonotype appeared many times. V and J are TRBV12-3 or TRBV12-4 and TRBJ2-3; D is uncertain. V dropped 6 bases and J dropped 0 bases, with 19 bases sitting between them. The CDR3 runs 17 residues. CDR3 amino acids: CASSPHPVGVSTDTQYF. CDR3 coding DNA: TGTGCCAGCAGCCCCCACCCAGTTGGAGTGAGCACAGATACGCAGTATTTT.

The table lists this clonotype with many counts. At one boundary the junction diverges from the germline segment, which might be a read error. CDR3 loop: CASNWGAEAFF. The DNA of the CDR3 is TGTGCCAGCAATTGGGGGGCTGAGGCTTTCTTT. The rearrangement uses TRBV12-3 or TRBV12-4 and TRBJ1-1, with a tentative D call TRBD1 (6 bases). The CDR3 contains 11 residues.

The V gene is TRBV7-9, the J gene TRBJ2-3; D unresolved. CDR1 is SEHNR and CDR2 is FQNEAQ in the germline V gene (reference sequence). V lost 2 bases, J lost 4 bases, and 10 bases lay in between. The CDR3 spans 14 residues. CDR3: CASSLWARADTQYF. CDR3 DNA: TGTGCCAGCAGCTTATGGGCTAGAGCAGATACGCAGTATTTT.

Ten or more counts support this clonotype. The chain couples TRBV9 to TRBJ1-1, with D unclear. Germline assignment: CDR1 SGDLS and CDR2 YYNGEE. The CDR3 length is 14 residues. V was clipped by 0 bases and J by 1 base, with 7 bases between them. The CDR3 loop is CASSVAQTNTEAFF. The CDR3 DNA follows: TGTGCCAGCAGCGTAGCACAGACGAACACTGAAGCTTTCTTT. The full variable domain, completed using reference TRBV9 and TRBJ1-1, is DSGVTQTPKHLITATGQRVTLRCSPRSGDLSVYWYQQSLDQGLQFLIQYYNGEERAKGNILERFSAQQFPDLHSELNLSSLELGDSALYFCASSVAQTNTEAFFGQGTRLTVV.

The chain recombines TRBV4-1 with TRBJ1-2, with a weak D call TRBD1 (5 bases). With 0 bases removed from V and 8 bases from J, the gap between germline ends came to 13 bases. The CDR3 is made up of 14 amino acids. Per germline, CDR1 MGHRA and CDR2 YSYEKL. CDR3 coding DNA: TGCGCCAGCAGCCAAGATTCCAGGGTCTTAGGCTACACCTTC. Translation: CASSQDSRVLGYTF.

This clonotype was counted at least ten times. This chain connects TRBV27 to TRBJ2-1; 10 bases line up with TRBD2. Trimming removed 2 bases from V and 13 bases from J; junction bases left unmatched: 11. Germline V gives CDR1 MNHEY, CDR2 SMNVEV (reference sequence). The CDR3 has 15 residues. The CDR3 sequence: CASSLIPPSGRPQFF. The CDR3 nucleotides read TGTGCCAGCAGTTTAATCCCTCCTAGCGGGAGACCCCAGTTCTTC.

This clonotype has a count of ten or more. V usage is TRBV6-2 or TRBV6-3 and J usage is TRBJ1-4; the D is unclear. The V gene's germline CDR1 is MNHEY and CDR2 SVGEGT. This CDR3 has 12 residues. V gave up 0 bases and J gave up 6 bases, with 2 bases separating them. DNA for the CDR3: TGTGCCAGCAGTTACTCGGATGAAAAACTGTTTTTT. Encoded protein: CASSYSDEKLFF.

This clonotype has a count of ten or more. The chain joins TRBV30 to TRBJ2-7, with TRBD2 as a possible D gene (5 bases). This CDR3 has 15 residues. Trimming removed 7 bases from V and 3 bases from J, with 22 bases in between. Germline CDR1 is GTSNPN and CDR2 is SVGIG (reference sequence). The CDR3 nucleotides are TGTGCCTCTTCAGGAAGGGAGCGGAGTTACTACGAGCAGTACTTC. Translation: CASSGRERSYYEQYF.

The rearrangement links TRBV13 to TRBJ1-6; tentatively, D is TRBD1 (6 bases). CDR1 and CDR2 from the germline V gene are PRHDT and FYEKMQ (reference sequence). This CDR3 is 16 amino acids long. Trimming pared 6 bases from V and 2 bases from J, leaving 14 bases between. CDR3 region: CASRSKGDPYNSPLHF. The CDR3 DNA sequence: TGTGCCAGCAGGTCGAAGGGGGACCCCTATAATTCACCCCTCCACTTT. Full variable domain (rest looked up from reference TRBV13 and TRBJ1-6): AAGVIQSPRHLIKEKRETATLKCYPIPRHDTVYWYQQGPGQDPQFLISFYEKMQSDKGSIPDRFSAQQFSDYHSELNMSSLELGDSALYFCASRSKGDPYNSPLHFGNGTRLTVT.

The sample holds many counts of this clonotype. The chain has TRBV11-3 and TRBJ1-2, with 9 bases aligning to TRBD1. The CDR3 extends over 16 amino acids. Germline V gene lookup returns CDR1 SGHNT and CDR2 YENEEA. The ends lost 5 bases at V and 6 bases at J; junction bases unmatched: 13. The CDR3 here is CASSLRTGTGYNGYTF. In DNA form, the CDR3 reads TGTGCCAGCAGCCTAAGAACCGGGACAGGGTATAATGGCTACACCTTC. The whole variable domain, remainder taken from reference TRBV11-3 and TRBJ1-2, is EAGVVQSPRYKIIEKKQPVAFWCNPISGHNTLYWYLQNLGQGPELLIRYENEEAVDDSQLPKDRFSAERLKGVDSTLKIQPAELGDSAVYLCASSLRTGTGYNGYTFGSGTRLTVV.

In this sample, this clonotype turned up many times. The CDR3 sequence: CASSPRDREETQYF. CDR3 nucleotide sequence: TGTGCCAGCAGCCCTCGGGACAGGGAAGAGACCCAGTACTTC. The V call is TRBV7-8, the J call TRBJ2-5, with 9 bases lining up with TRBD1. V lost 5 bases to trimming and J lost 3 bases; unmatched junction nucleotides: 4. The germline CDR1 and CDR2 sequences are SGHVS and FQNEAQ. The CDR3 runs to 14 residues.

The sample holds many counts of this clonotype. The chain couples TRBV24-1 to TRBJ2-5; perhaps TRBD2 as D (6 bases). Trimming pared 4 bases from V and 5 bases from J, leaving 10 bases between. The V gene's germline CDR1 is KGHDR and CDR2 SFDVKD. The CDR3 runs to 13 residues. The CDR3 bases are TGTGCCACCAGTGACGGAGGGGTTGAGACCCAGTACTTC. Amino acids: CATSDGGVETQYF.

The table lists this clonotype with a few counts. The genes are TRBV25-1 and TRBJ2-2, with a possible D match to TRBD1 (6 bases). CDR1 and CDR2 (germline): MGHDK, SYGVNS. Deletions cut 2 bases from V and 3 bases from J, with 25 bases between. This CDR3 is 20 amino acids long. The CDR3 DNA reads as TGTGCCAGCAGTGAAGTGGACAGCCCGGGCCCGGCCCGGTACACCGGGGAGCTGTTTTTT. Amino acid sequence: CASSEVDSPGPARYTGELFF.

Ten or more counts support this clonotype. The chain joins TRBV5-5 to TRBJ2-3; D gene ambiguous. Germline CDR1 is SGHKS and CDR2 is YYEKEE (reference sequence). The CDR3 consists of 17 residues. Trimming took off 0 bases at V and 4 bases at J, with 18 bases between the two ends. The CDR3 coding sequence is TGTGCCAGCAGCTTGGTGGGTAGGGCAGGTAGGCCAGATACGCAGTATTTT. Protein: CASSLVGRAGRPDTQYF.

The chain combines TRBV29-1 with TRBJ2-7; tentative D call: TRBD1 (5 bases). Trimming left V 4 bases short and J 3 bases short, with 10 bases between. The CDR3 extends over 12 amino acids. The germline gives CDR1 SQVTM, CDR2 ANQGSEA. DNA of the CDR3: TGCAGCGTTGGGACGCAGGGCTACGAGCAGTACTTC. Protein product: CSVGTQGYEQYF.

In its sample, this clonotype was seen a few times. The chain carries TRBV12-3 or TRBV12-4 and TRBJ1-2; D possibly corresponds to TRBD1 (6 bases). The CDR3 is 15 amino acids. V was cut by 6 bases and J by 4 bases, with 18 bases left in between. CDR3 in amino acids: CASRREGGGGYGYTF. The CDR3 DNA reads TGTGCCAGCAGGAGGGAGGGGGGAGGAGGCTATGGCTACACCTTC.